Following are 31 T cell receptor beta chains from one sample sequenced in a study of persistence of HIV-infected CD4 T cells. No cognate antigen is known for these TCRs. Cells were stimulated nonspecifically with anti-CD3/anti-CD28 magnetic beads. Sorting of responding CD4+ T cells relied on upregulated CD40 ligand together with CD69. The libraries were made with immunoSEQ version 4 in survey mode. This table comes from immunoSEQ multiplex PCR, and its TCRdb copy is limited to in-frame clones, with some not included. The data hold roughly 48,000 clones, with about 87% observed a single time. The specimen comprised CD4+ T cells sorted from PBMCs after 18-hour stimulation, sampled from a patient who received antiretroviral therapy. These TCRs come from an adult woman with HIV who was CMV-seropositive.

The chain couples TRBV6-1 to TRBJ2-6; 7 nucleotides agree with TRBD1. Trimming cost V 6 bases and J 2 bases; bases outside gene matches: 4. In germline, CDR1 is MNHNS, CDR2 SASEGT. The CDR3 is 15 residues long. The CDR3, as DNA: TGTGCCAGCAGACTAGGGGGCGCTGGGGCCAACGTCCTGACTTTC. Amino acid sequence: CASRLGGAGANVLTF.

The count of this clone is one. CDR3 in amino acids: CASSLLFPYTQNTEAFF. The CDR3 DNA is TGTGCCAGCTCACTACTTTTCCCTTACACACAGAACACTGAAGCTTTCTTT. V and J are TRBV18 and TRBJ1-1; no reliable D call. Germline V lookup: CDR1 KGHSH, CDR2 LQKENI. The germline V and J ends were trimmed by 4 bases and 1 base, with 19 bases remaining between them. This CDR3 is 17 amino acids long.

The rearrangement joins TRBV5-1 to TRBJ2-7; D might be TRBD2 (5 bases). The V and J ends lost 0 bases and 5 bases respectively, with 15 bases between them. This CDR3 has 15 residues. Germline CDR1 SGHRS, CDR2 YFSETQ. CDR3 amino acids: CASSLEYRGVDEQYF. The CDR3 DNA reads TGCGCCAGCAGCTTGGAGTATCGGGGAGTCGACGAGCAGTACTTC.

V and J are TRBV18 and TRBJ1-2; D call uncertain. Trimming removed 3 bases from V and 7 bases from J, with 15 bases in between. The CDR3 is 14 amino acids. Germline CDR1 KGHSH, CDR2 LQKENI. The chain's CDR3 is CASSPMDGISGYTF. The CDR3 nucleotides are TGTGCCAGCTCACCGATGGACGGTATAAGTGGCTACACCTTC.

This clone was found once. The chain employs TRBV7-8 and TRBJ1-5; D call uncertain. V lost 2 bases, J lost 1 base, and 15 bases lay in between. CDR1 is SGHVS and CDR2 is FQNEAQ in the germline V gene. The CDR3 spans 17 residues. The chain's CDR3 is CASSLIEGRRSNQPQHF. The CDR3 region has the DNA TGTGCCAGCAGCTTAATCGAAGGGAGGAGGAGCAATCAGCCCCAGCATTTT. The full variable domain, with the rest looked up from reference TRBV7-8 and TRBJ1-5, is GAGVSQSPRYKVAKRGQDVALRCDPISGHVSLFWYQQALGQGPEFLTYFQNEAQLDKSGLPSDRFFAERPEGSVSTLKIQRTQQEDSAVYLCASSLIEGRRSNQPQHFGDGTRLSIL.

V usage is TRBV5-1 and J usage is TRBJ2-7, with D possibly matching TRBD1 (6 bases). The CDR3 has 15 amino acids. Trimming cost V 2 bases and J 0 bases, with 12 bases left between them. Germline V gene lookup returns CDR1 SGHRS and CDR2 YFSETQ. CDR3 loop: CASSFYRDPSYEQYF. CDR3 bases: TGCGCCAGCAGCTTCTACAGGGATCCCTCCTACGAGCAGTACTTC.

The V gene is TRBV7-8, the J gene TRBJ1-1; TRBD1 agrees at 8 bases. The CDR3 extends over 14 amino acids. Trimming took 3 bases from V and 5 from J; bases not matched to a gene: 5. Germline CDR1 and CDR2: SGHVS and FQNEAQ. The chain's CDR3 is CASSFQGAQTEAFF. In DNA, the CDR3 is TGTGCCAGCAGCTTTCAGGGGGCGCAGACTGAAGCTTTCTTT.

The chain combines TRBV5-1 with TRBJ1-1; no definite D call. Trimming pared 1 base from V and 1 base from J, leaving 5 bases between. Looked up from germline, CDR1 is SGHRS and CDR2 is YFSETQ. The CDR3 contains 13 residues. CDR3 nucleotides: TGCGCCAGCAGCTTGTCAGAGAACACTGAAGCTTTCTTT. This codes for CASSLSENTEAFF.

The J gene is TRBJ2-6, the V gene TRBV7-3; a possible D gene is TRBD1 (5 bases). CDR1 SGHTA and CDR2 FQGTGA come from the germline V gene. This CDR3 has 20 residues. Trimming removed 2 bases from V and 1 base from J, with 21 bases in between. CDR3 loop: CASSLFPQARGRSGANVLTF. CDR3 DNA: TGTGCCAGCAGCTTATTCCCTCAGGCAAGGGGTCGATCTGGGGCCAACGTCCTGACTTTC.

The chain couples TRBV6-5 to TRBJ2-7, with TRBD1 matching 7 bases. J gave up 2 bases and V 0 bases, and 4 bases lay outside the gene matches. The CDR3 totals 15 residues. CDR1 and CDR2 from the germline V gene are MNHEY and SVGAGI. The CDR3 DNA sequence: TGTGCCAGCAGTTACTCAGGGACAGTTACCTACGAGCAGTACTTC. Residues: CASSYSGTVTYEQYF.

This rearrangement joins TRBV7-9 to TRBJ2-2, with 7 bases aligning to TRBD2. Germline lookup yields CDR1 SEHNR and CDR2 FQNEAQ (reference sequence). The CDR3 has 14 amino acids. The trim removed 5 bases at V and 8 bases at J, leaving 8 bases unmatched. The CDR3 loop reads CASSKRGRAGELFF. The CDR3 bases are TGTGCCAGCAGCAAGCGGGGCAGGGCAGGGGAGCTGTTTTTT.

This chain joins TRBV23-1 and TRBJ2-3; D is perhaps TRBD2 (7 bases). TRBV23-1 is annotated as an ORF whose role is uncertain. The CDR3 length is 16 residues. The germline V and J ends were trimmed by 4 bases and 2 bases, with 16 bases remaining between them. The CDR3 sequence is CASSLQGSGTTDTQYF. The CDR3 DNA reads TGCGCCAGCAGTCTGCAGGGGAGCGGGACCACAGATACGCAGTATTTT.

This chain uses TRBV5-6 with TRBJ1-1, with a possible D match to TRBD1 (5 bases). From germline, CDR1 is SGHDT and CDR2 YYEEEE. This CDR3 has 14 amino acids. Deletions cut 2 bases from V and 4 bases from J, with 12 bases between. CDR3 loop: CASSFWGRITEAFF. The CDR3 DNA is TGTGCCAGCAGCTTTTGGGGCAGGATCACTGAAGCTTTCTTT.

The CDR3 loop is CASSLSRNGEQFF. CDR3 in DNA: TGTGCCAGCAGCTTATCCCGGAACGGGGAGCAGTTCTTC. The chain employs TRBV7-3 and TRBJ2-1, with unresolved D. Germline V gene lookup returns CDR1 SGHTA and CDR2 FQGTGA. The CDR3 is 13 amino acids. Trimming took 2 bases from V and 10 from J, leaving 12 bases between them.

This rearrangement joins TRBV2 to TRBJ1-2; D gene unclear. With 2 bases removed from V and 0 bases from J, the gap between germline ends came to 10 bases. There are 15 residues in the CDR3. Germline V gene sequence: CDR1 SNHLY, CDR2 FYNNEI. The CDR3 protein is CASSELVRPNYGYTF. CDR3 DNA: TGTGCCAGCAGTGAATTAGTCAGACCTAACTATGGCTACACCTTC.

This clone has more than one count but fewer than ten. This chain uses TRBV4-1 with TRBJ1-6; TRBD1 agrees at 11 bases. The CDR3 runs 16 residues. Germline V gives CDR1 MGHRA, CDR2 YSYEKL. Losses at the gene ends were 5 bases for V and 12 bases for J; bases not matched to a gene: 12. CDR3 amino acids: CASSTPVDRGREPLHF. CDR3 DNA sequence: TGCGCCAGCAGCACCCCGGTGGACAGGGGGCGCGAACCCCTCCACTTT.

V usage is TRBV28 and J usage is TRBJ1-6; 7 bases match TRBD1. The V and J ends lost 5 bases and 3 bases, in that order; junction bases with no gene match: 1. This CDR3 spans 14 amino acids. The germline V gene encodes CDR1 MDHEN and CDR2 SYDVKM. DNA of the CDR3: TGTGCCAGCAGTCGGGACAGCTATAATTCACCCCTCCACTTT. This codes for CASSRDSYNSPLHF.

The genes are TRBV6-5 and TRBJ2-4; TRBD1 aligns across 7 bases. The CDR3 extends over 13 amino acids. Losses at the gene ends were 2 bases for V and 5 bases for J; bases not matched to a gene: 0. The germline V gene has CDR1 MNHEY and CDR2 SVGAGI. The CDR3 loop reads CASSYGTENIQYF. For the CDR3, the DNA is TGTGCCAGCAGTTACGGGACAGAAAACATTCAGTACTTC.

This clone was seen a handful of times. The chain couples TRBV5-4 to TRBJ2-7; D possibly matches TRBD1 or TRBD2 (5 bases each). From germline, CDR1 is SGHNT and CDR2 YYREEE (reference sequence). This CDR3 is built from 13 residues. V lost 4 bases to trimming and J lost 7 bases, with 15 bases between them. CDR3 sequence reads: CASSPDRGREQYF. DNA for the CDR3: TGTGCCAGCAGCCCCGACCGGGGACGAGAGCAGTACTTC.

This CDR3 is CATSGGGVDYGYTF. In nucleotides, the CDR3 is TGTGCCACCAGTGGCGGCGGTGTTGACTATGGCTACACCTTC. V gene TRBV24-1 combines with J gene TRBJ1-2; no firm D call. The V end lost 5 bases, the J end lost 3 bases, and 12 bases lay between the germline ends. The CDR3 is 14 amino acids. Germline CDR1 reads KGHDR; CDR2 reads SFDVKD.

This chain links TRBV19 with TRBJ1-2; a weak D match, TRBD1 (5 bases). The germline CDR1 and CDR2 sequences are LNHDA and SQIVND (reference sequence). Trimming removed 1 base at V and 5 bases at J, with 14 bases between. The CDR3 covers 15 residues. CDR3: CASSIGAGNLYGYTF. As DNA, the CDR3 is TGTGCCAGTAGTATAGGGGCAGGGAATCTTTATGGCTACACCTTC.

This clone was observed a few times. V is TRBV6-5 and J is TRBJ1-5; D perhaps matches TRBD1 (6 bases). The CDR3 spans 13 residues. Germline-derived CDR1 and CDR2 are MNHEY and SVGAGI. The V and J ends lost 10 bases and 5 bases respectively, with 15 bases between them. CDR3 nucleotide sequence: TGTGCCATTTCCCGGGACAAAGATCAGCCCCAGCATTTT. Encoded protein: CAISRDKDQPQHF.

The V gene is TRBV5-1, the J gene TRBJ2-7; D call uncertain. Germline V lookup: CDR1 SGHRS, CDR2 YFSETQ. There are 15 residues in the CDR3. V dropped 0 bases and J dropped 0 bases, with 10 bases sitting between them. As DNA, the CDR3 is TGCGCCAGCAGCTTGGCCCAGTTTCCCTCCTACGAGCAGTACTTC. Protein: CASSLAQFPSYEQYF.

The rearrangement links TRBV7-7 to TRBJ2-2; the D gene could be TRBD1 or TRBD2 (5 bases each). Trimming left V 1 base short and J 4 bases short, with 13 bases between. CDR1 and CDR2 from the germline V gene are SSHAT and FNYEAQ (reference sequence). This CDR3 is 16 amino acids long. This chain's CDR3 is CASSLGTGPSTGELFF. Written as DNA, the CDR3 is TGTGCCAGCAGCTTAGGGACGGGGCCAAGCACCGGGGAGCTGTTTTTT.

The chain joins TRBV7-3 to TRBJ2-2; D may be TRBD1 (5 bases). Germline V CDR1 and CDR2: SGHTA, FQGTGA. The CDR3 is 13 amino acids. V was trimmed by 6 bases and J by 1 base, leaving 6 bases between them. The CDR3 sequence is CASRQGNTGELFF. The CDR3 nucleotides are TGTGCCAGCAGGCAGGGGAACACCGGGGAGCTGTTTTTT.

This chain joins TRBV2 and TRBJ2-3; a weak D match, TRBD1 (6 bases). Trimming stripped 7 bases from V and 0 bases from J, with 11 bases between. The germline V gene encodes CDR1 SNHLY and CDR2 FYNNEI. The CDR3 totals 14 residues. The CDR3 here is CASKGETSTDTQYF. As DNA, the CDR3 is TGTGCCAGCAAGGGGGAGACTAGCACAGATACGCAGTATTTT.

The DNA of the CDR3 is TGTGCCAGCAGCCAAGCTAGCGGGTCTCAAGAGACCCAGTACTTC. It is translated as CASSQASGSQETQYF. The genes are TRBV4-2 and TRBJ2-5, with TRBD2 matching over 8 bases. The V gene end was trimmed by 1 base and the J gene end by 2 bases; junction bases not matched to a gene: 3. CDR3 length: 15 amino acids. Germline V lookup: CDR1 LGHNA, CDR2 YNFKEQ.

The chain employs TRBV9 and TRBJ2-1, with 10 bases aligning to TRBD2. Germline V gene data show CDR1 as SGDLS and CDR2 as YYNGEE. Trimming cost V 0 bases and J 9 bases; bases outside gene matches: 9. The CDR3 totals 16 residues. CDR3 loop: CASSVGASGGSTEQFF. CDR3 coding DNA: TGTGCCAGCAGCGTAGGGGCTAGCGGGGGATCTACTGAGCAGTTCTTC.

Concerning this clone: At the DNA level, this CDR3 is encoded by other sequences in the same sample as well. The rearrangement joins TRBV18 to TRBJ1-1; 8 nucleotides line up with TRBD1. V was pared by 4 bases and J by 1 base, with 2 bases of the junction left unmatched. Germline V gene lookup returns CDR1 KGHSH and CDR2 LQKENI. This CDR3 spans 14 amino acids. The CDR3 reads CASSLTGGNTEAFF. The CDR3, as DNA: TGTGCCAGCTCACTCACAGGGGGGAACACTGAAGCTTTCTTT.

The chain has TRBV5-1 and TRBJ2-2; D gene ambiguous. Trimming left V 2 bases short and J 1 base short, with 9 bases between. From germline, CDR1 is SGHRS and CDR2 YFSETQ. The CDR3 length is 15 residues. The CDR3 DNA reads as TGCGCCAGCAGCTTTTTAAGCCAGAACACCGGGGAGCTGTTTTTT. It encodes CASSFLSQNTGELFF.

This clone was counted a single time. The chain recombines TRBV19 with TRBJ1-3, with TRBD1 as a possible D gene (6 bases). Trimming cost V 5 bases and J 4 bases, with 18 bases left between them. Germline CDR1 LNHDA, CDR2 SQIVND (reference sequence). The CDR3 has 16 residues. As DNA, the CDR3 is TGTGCCAGTAGTCACTGGGCCACACAGGGAGGAAACACCATATATTTT. This gives the protein CASSHWATQGGNTIYF.